This T cell receptor (beta chain) came from a study of blood T cell repertoires in COVID-19. Study summary: Collection of acute and convalescent COVID-19 samples took place in the United States, Italy and Spain. In each case, the material was cDNA or gDNA derived from T cells, B-cell-depleted T cells, or PBMCs.

The CDR3 has 15 amino acids. The germline gives CDR1 SNHLY, CDR2 FYNNEI. V shed 10 bases and J shed 2 bases, with 18 bases lying between them. Authors' processing steps: Amplification from reference gene primers served as the basis for estimated nucleated cell counts. Sequenced by immunoSEQ multiplex PCR; TCRdb stores in-frame clones only, minus some. The DNA gave D and trimming, while V, J and clone size come from that table. The sample has over 85,000 clones, approximately 83% seen once. The receptor was derived from a woman in her 70s with acute or convalescent COVID-19. Source material: peripheral blood. The gene calls are TRBV2 and TRBJ1-5; D gene unclear. The CDR3 is CATRSGDFGNQPQHF. The CDR3 region has the DNA TGTGCCACCCGTTCCGGGGATTTCGGCAATCAGCCCCAGCATTTT.